The 16 T cell receptor beta chains below come from one sample, sequenced in a study of regulatory T cells in long-lasting Graves disease. As for time point: newly diagnosed GD, antithyroid drugs for less than 3 months. RNA from PBMCs was the source of the TCR library. CDR3-region Arm-PCR and iRepertoire HTBI primers produced the TCR beta libraries. TCRdb called the multiplex PCR reads again in MiXCR, with one record for every CDR3 protein. The profile shows over 200,000 distinct CDR3 sequences, roughly 18% of them singletons. The sample was also reused in another study, on T cells in Graves' hyperthyroidism and ophthalmopathy.

The specimen comprised peripheral blood mononuclear cells (PBMCs), sampled at new diagnosis, from a patient treated with antithyroid drugs. The receptors were gathered from a woman aged 25 to 39 with Graves disease.

V is TRBV11-2 and J is TRBJ2-6; D is unresolved. With 4 bases removed from V and 3 bases from J, the gap between germline ends came to 7 bases. The CDR3 runs 14 residues. Germline CDR1 and CDR2: SGHAT and FQNNGV. The CDR3 sequence is CASSSPNGANVLTF. CDR3 nucleotides: TGTGCCAGCAGCTCCCCCAATGGGGCCAACGTCCTGACTTTC.

Ten or more counts support this clonotype. The V gene is TRBV7-2, the J gene TRBJ2-7, with TRBD2 matching over 14 bases. Germline CDR1 reads SGHTA; CDR2 reads FQGNSA. The CDR3 spans 16 residues. Trimming cost V 6 bases and J 0 bases; bases outside gene matches: 4. The CDR3 coding sequence is TGTGCCAGCAGACGGACTAGCGGGGGGTCCTCCTACGAGCAGTACTTC. It yields the protein CASRRTSGGSSYEQYF.

This clonotype showed up many times. V is TRBV20-1 and J is TRBJ2-1; either TRBD1 or TRBD2 may supply D (5 bases each). The CDR3 length is 12 residues. CDR1 DFQATT and CDR2 SNEGSKA come from the germline V gene (reference sequence). Trimming took off 7 bases at V and 12 bases at J, with 19 bases between the two ends. CDR3 protein: CSVPQGAKGQFF. CDR3 nucleotide sequence: TGCAGTGTTCCGCAGGGAGCAAAGGGGCAGTTCTTC.

This clonotype was picked up many times. This rearrangement joins TRBV12-3 or TRBV12-4 to TRBJ1-1, with 11 positions matching TRBD1. V was clipped by 6 bases and J by 5 bases; unmatched bases: 11. The CDR3 covers 16 residues. CDR3 residues: CASSSTEGQGETEAFF. The CDR3 nucleotides are TGTGCCAGCAGCTCTACTGAGGGACAGGGGGAGACTGAAGCTTTCTTT.

In regard to this clonotype: A much more abundant neighbour one base away suggests this may be a read error. The chain joins TRBV2 to TRBJ2-1; D remains unclear. CDR1 and CDR2 (germline): SNHLY, FYNNEI. V was shortened by 11 bases and J by 0 bases, with 17 bases between the two germline ends. This CDR3 contains 15 residues. This CDR3 is CARKTGSLSYNEQFF. In nucleotides, the CDR3 is TGTGCCCGCAAGACTGGCTCCCTCTCCTACAATGAGCAGTTCTTC.

The sample holds many counts of this clonotype. This sequence joins TRBV3-1 and TRBJ2-7; D is ambiguous. The CDR3 totals 14 residues. Trimming removed 1 base at V and 3 bases at J, with 10 bases between. Germline V gives CDR1 LGHDT, CDR2 YNNKEL (reference sequence). DNA of the CDR3: TGTGCCAGCAGCCAAGTGGAAAGGGTCTACGAGCAGTACTTC. Its translation: CASSQVERVYEQYF.

A remark on this clonotype: A far larger clone is one nucleotide away, so this likely arose from a read error. This chain links TRBV2 with TRBJ2-5; D is ambiguous. The J call may not be correct, given that the DNA end is closer to TRBJ2-1. The CDR3 is 15 amino acids. CDR1 and CDR2 from the germline V gene are SNHLY and FYNNEI. CDR3 loop: CTSRQRDESYNEQFF. CDR3 DNA: TGTACCAGCAGACAACGAGACGAAAGCTACAATGAGCAGTTCTTC.

This clonotype was seen many times. The genes are TRBV7-2 and TRBJ2-7; D possibly corresponds to TRBD1 (6 bases). The CDR3 has 12 amino acids. Germline V gene data show CDR1 as SGHTA and CDR2 as FQGNSA. V lost 3 bases and J 5 bases, leaving 8 bases between the germline ends. CDR3 nucleotides: TGTGCCAGCAGCTTTTCAGGGGACGAGCAGTACTTC. Residues: CASSFSGDEQYF. The entire variable domain, with the rest obtained from reference TRBV7-2 and TRBJ2-7, is as follows: GAGVSQSPSNKVTEKGKDVELRCDPISGHTALYWYRQSLGQGLEFLIYFQGNSAPDKSGLPSDRFSAERTGGSVSTLTIQRTQQEDSAVYLCASSFSGDEQYFGPGTRLTVT.

This clonotype showed up many times. This chain joins TRBV20-1 and TRBJ1-1; the D is unclear. V was clipped by 6 bases and J by 1 base, with 12 bases between them. Germline V gene lookup returns CDR1 DFQATT and CDR2 SNEGSKA (reference sequence). The length of the CDR3 is 13 residues. The CDR3: CSAKPDGNTEAFF. In DNA form, the CDR3 reads TGCAGTGCCAAACCGGACGGGAACACTGAAGCTTTCTTT.

Concerning this clonotype itself: It may be a read error: a sequence one base away is much more abundant. The chain couples TRBV6-2 or TRBV6-3 to TRBJ1-2; the D is unclear. Per germline, CDR1 MNHEY and CDR2 SVGEGT. This CDR3 has 15 amino acids. The CDR3 bases are TGTGCCAGCAGTGACTCGGGATTGGCCACCCGGGGCTACACCTTC. Translated: CASSDSGLATRGYTF.

This clonotype came up many times. The rearrangement uses TRBV4-1 and TRBJ2-3; D is ambiguous. CDR1 and CDR2 (germline): MGHRA, YSYEKL. V was shortened by 3 bases and J by 5 bases, with 15 bases between the two germline ends. The CDR3 extends over 15 amino acids. The CDR3 DNA reads as TGCGCCAGCAGCCATCCGGACGGACCCGGAGATACGCAGTATTTT. It codes for CASSHPDGPGDTQYF.

This chain joins TRBV6-1 and TRBJ2-7; tentatively, D is TRBD1 (6 bases). The CDR3 loop spans 14 amino acids. Germline V gene lookup returns CDR1 MNHNS and CDR2 SASEGT. Between the trimmed V and J ends, which lost 0 bases and 2 bases, there was a span of 8 bases. The CDR3 loop reads CASSEADSPYEQYF. CDR3 bases: TGTGCCAGCAGTGAAGCGGACAGCCCCTACGAGCAGTACTTC.

The V gene is TRBV7-9, the J gene TRBJ1-6, with D perhaps TRBD1 (5 bases). CDR1 is SEHNR, CDR2 FQNEAQ, per germline (reference sequence). The CDR3 is 14 amino acids. Trimming took off 2 bases at V and 14 bases at J, with 16 bases between the two ends. Here the CDR3 DNA reads TGTGCCAGCAGCTTATCAAGCGAGCAGGGCTCCCTCCACTTT. Its translation is CASSLSSEQGSLHF.

This clonotype has a count of ten or more. The chain employs TRBV9 and TRBJ1-2; tentatively, D is TRBD1 (6 bases). V was cut by 0 bases and J by 2 bases, with 8 bases left in between. CDR3 length equals 14 residues. Germline-derived CDR1 and CDR2 are SGDLS and YYNGEE. In DNA form, the CDR3 reads TGTGCCAGCAGCGTAGAGGGACAAAACTATGGCTACACCTTC. Protein sequence: CASSVEGQNYGYTF.

In its sample, this clonotype was seen many times. The rearrangement uses TRBV27 and TRBJ2-3; tentatively, D is TRBD2 (5 bases). The germline V gene has CDR1 MNHEY and CDR2 SMNVEV (reference sequence). The V and J ends lost 10 bases and 9 bases respectively, with 17 bases between them. The CDR3 contains 12 residues. CDR3 sequence reads: CATRPRADTQYF. The CDR3 coding sequence is TGTGCCACCCGACCTAGAGCGGACACGCAGTATTTT.

The CDR3 is CASSPRTGVQPQHF. In DNA, the CDR3 is TGTGCCAGCAGCCCACGCACAGGGGTCCAGCCCCAGCATTTT. V usage is TRBV28 and J usage is TRBJ1-5; 7 bases line up with TRBD1. Germline V CDR1 and CDR2: MDHEN, SYDVKM. J lost 7 bases, V lost 6 bases, and 9 bases had no gene match. The CDR3 spans 14 residues.